Listed below are T cell receptor beta chains from one sample, sequenced in a study of radiotherapy plus CTLA-4 blockade in lung cancer. Sequencing was performed with immunoSEQ multiplex PCR; in TCRdb, only in-frame clones are kept and a portion is missing. Of 52,000 or so clones in the sample, 70% to 85% were seen once. The input for sequencing was peripheral blood, taken from a patient treated with radiotherapy plus ipilimumab. Every receptor here comes from a human donor with non-small cell lung cancer whose response to radiotherapy plus ipilimumab could not be evaluated. CDR3s include the opening cysteine and the closing phenylalanine or tryptophan. The D gene is left open where the match is weak. Clone size is stated in some rows and not others, as once, few, many or a class when expanded.

len,abundance,v_gene,j_gene,d_gene,CDR3aa,CDR3nt
15,few,TRBV2,TRBJ1-2,NA,CASRPGQTANYGYTF,TGTGCCAGCAGACCCGGACAGACCGCTAACTATGGCTACACCTTC
14,NA,TRBV18,TRBJ1-1,NA,CASSDATANTEAFF,TGTGCCAGCTCAGACGCGACTGCGAACACTGAAGCTTTCTTT
14,once,TRBV27,TRBJ2-5,NA,CASRGAGGGETQYF,TGTGCCAGCAGAGGAGCAGGGGGAGGAGAGACCCAGTACTTC
15,NA,TRBV6-1,TRBJ2-7,TRBD1,CASSEVGQGGYEQYF,TGTGCCAGCAGTGAAGTGGGACAGGGAGGCTACGAGCAGTACTTC
15,NA,TRBV5-1,TRBJ1-4,TRBD1,CASSRQGATNEKLFF,TGCGCCAGCTCGAGACAGGGCGCAACTAATGAAAAACTGTTTTTT
15,NA,TRBV27,TRBJ2-5,TRBD2,CASSTYLAGGETQYF,TGTGCCAGCAGTACCTACCTAGCGGGAGGCGAGACCCAGTACTTC
13,NA,TRBV2,TRBJ1-1,TRBD1,CASYRGSGAEAFF,TGTGCCAGCTACAGGGGTTCAGGCGCTGAAGCTTTCTTT
13,NA,TRBV21-1,TRBJ2-7,NA,CASSKGLPYEQYF,TGTGCCAGCAGCAAGGGACTTCCCTACGAGCAGTACTTC
16,few,TRBV5-6,TRBJ2-7,TRBD1,CASSTDTGGILYEQYF,TGTGCCAGCAGCACCGATACAGGGGGGATCCTTTACGAGCAGTACTTC
13,NA,TRBV6-1,TRBJ1-2,NA,CASNPTQGAGYTF,TGTGCCAGCAACCCCACACAGGGAGCTGGCTACACCTTC
14,NA,TRBV18,TRBJ2-7,TRBD1,CASSPPDRGYEQYF,TGTGCCAGCTCACCACCCGACAGGGGATACGAGCAGTACTTC
15,NA,TRBV11-2,TRBJ2-1,TRBD2,CASSLVAGVGNEQFF,TGTGCCAGCAGCTTAGTAGCGGGAGTGGGTAATGAGCAGTTCTTC
16,NA,TRBV29-1,TRBJ1-1,NA,CSVERWAGYMNTEAFF,TGCAGCGTTGAAAGGTGGGCAGGATACATGAACACTGAAGCTTTCTTT
15,NA,TRBV11-2,TRBJ2-5,NA,CASSLAHGFQETQYF,TGTGCCAGCAGCTTAGCGCACGGTTTCCAAGAGACCCAGTACTTC
19,NA,TRBV11-2,TRBJ2-1,TRBD1,CASSYWGGDRGPSYNEQFF,TGTGCCAGCAGCTACTGGGGGGGTGACAGGGGGCCCTCCTACAATGAGCAGTTCTTC
17,NA,TRBV7-6,TRBJ2-3,TRBD2,CASSRPSDSGGPNTQYF,TGTGCCAGCAGCCGCCCCTCCGACAGCGGGGGGCCAAATACGCAGTATTTT
14,NA,TRBV5-1,TRBJ1-4,NA,CASSGARGNEKLFF,TGCGCCAGCAGCGGGGCCAGGGGTAATGAAAAACTGTTTTTT
11,NA,TRBV19,TRBJ1-2,NA,CASKSGDGYTF,TGTGCCAGTAAATCGGGGGATGGCTACACCTTC
16,NA,TRBV5-1,TRBJ2-3,TRBD1,CASSLEGTGSTDTQYF,TGCGCCAGCAGCTTGGAAGGGACAGGCAGCACAGATACGCAGTATTTT
15,NA,TRBV19,TRBJ2-1,NA,CASSIGGGPGNEQFF,TGTGCCAGTAGTATAGGGGGGGGCCCAGGGAATGAGCAGTTCTTC
14,NA,TRBV5-1,TRBJ2-5,NA,CATAPTGAKETQYF,TGCGCCACCGCCCCGACTGGGGCGAAGGAGACCCAGTACTTC
17,NA,TRBV5-4,TRBJ2-7,NA,CASSFWIGGLSSYEQYF,TGTGCCAGCAGCTTCTGGATTGGGGGCCTAAGCTCCTACGAGCAGTACTTC
19,NA,TRBV7-8,TRBJ2-7,TRBD2,CASSLDVTSGRVWPYEQYF,TGTGCCAGCAGCTTAGATGTAACTAGCGGGAGGGTGTGGCCCTACGAGCAGTACTTC
15,few,TRBV9,TRBJ2-1,TRBD2,CASSVGSGGAGEQFF,TGTGCCAGCAGCGTAGGGAGCGGGGGGGCCGGTGAGCAGTTCTTC
13,NA,TRBV19,TRBJ1-2,TRBD1,CASALDRGYGYTF,TGTGCCAGTGCTTTGGACAGGGGATATGGCTACACCTTC